Ten or more counts support the clone carrying this T cell receptor (beta chain). From around 440 ng of RNA, a library with molecular barcoded alpha/delta and beta/gamma adaptors was made. From the reads, TCRdb called clonotypes with MiXCR, one entry per CDR3 protein. Of 40,000 or so distinct CDR3 sequences in the sample, 13% to 15% were seen once. The junction had 8 bases not matched to a gene; V was cut back by 0 bases and J by 8 bases. This CDR3 has 17 amino acids. Germline V gene data show CDR1 as DFQATT and CDR2 as SNEGSKA (reference sequence). The sample is drawn from a study of read filtering for tumor transcriptome and immune sequencing. Whole-study context: Among patients, roughly 17 were male and around 13 female, aged about 45 to 85 (mean approximately 71).

This TCR derives from a donor aged 40 or over with multiple myeloma. This rearrangement joins TRBV20-1 to TRBJ2-1, with 15 bases fitting TRBD2. Sequencing was carried out using a population of CD138-negative cells sorted from bone marrow. CDR3 amino acids: CSARDVGTSGGKDEQFF. The DNA of the CDR3 is TGCAGTGCTAGAGATGTAGGGACTAGCGGGGGGAAGGATGAGCAGTTCTTC.